The rows below give T cell receptor beta chains drawn from one sample of a study of breast tumors, draining lymph nodes, adjacent tissues. TCRdb recomputed calls from the multiplex PCR reads with MiXCR, one row per CDR3 protein. The table has about 24,000 distinct CDR3 sequences, almost 70% seen once. Sequencing was done on a sample of tumor-adjacent breast tissue. Source of these receptors: a female donor with breast cancer. Some clones in this sample may be carry-over from other donors' samples. The CDR3 runs from the conserved cysteine through the conserved F or W. The D gene is left open where the match is weak. Clone size is stated in some rows and not others, as once, few, many or a class when expanded.

v_gene	j_gene	d_gene	abundance	CDR3aa	CDR3nt
TRBV11-3	TRBJ2-7	NA	NA	CASSLDPASYEQYF	TGTGCCAGCAGCTTAGATCCAGCCTCCTACGAGCAGTACTTC
TRBV5-1	TRBJ2-7	TRBD1	NA	CASSLAPTGFSYEQYF	TGCGCCAGCAGCTTGGCACCGACAGGGTTCTCCTACGAGCAGTACTTC
TRBV4-1	TRBJ1-6	TRBD1	NA	CASSQDGAGQGSSPLHF	TGCGCCAGCAGCCAAGATGGGGCGGGACAGGGAAGTTCACCCCTCCACTTT
TRBV9	TRBJ2-7	TRBD2	NA	CASSVAGLGGSEQYF	TGTGCCAGCAGCGTAGCGGGACTAGGGGGGAGCGAGCAGTACTTC
TRBV7-9	TRBJ2-2	TRBD2	medium-sized	CASSLAWPSGGNTGELFF	TGTGCCAGCAGCTTAGCTTGGCCTAGCGGGGGAAACACCGGGGAGCTGTTTTTT
TRBV20-1	TRBJ2-2	TRBD2	NA	CSANGLAGGQNTGELFF	TGCAGTGCTAACGGACTAGCGGGAGGTCAGAACACCGGGGAGCTGTTTTTT
TRBV29-1	TRBJ2-3	NA	NA	CSVGTLAGFTDTQYF	TGCAGCGTCGGTACTCTGGCGGGATTTACAGATACGCAGTATTTT
TRBV5-1	TRBJ2-1	NA	NA	CASAPGGQINEQFF	TGCGCCAGCGCACCGGGCGGACAGATCAATGAGCAGTTCTTC
TRBV5-8	TRBJ1-4	NA	few	CASSQLRATNEKLFF	TGTGCCAGCAGCCAACTCAGGGCAACTAATGAAAAACTGTTTTTT
TRBV20-1	TRBJ2-1	NA	NA	CSARSLLGADEQFF	TGCAGTGCTAGATCTTTGTTAGGGGCGGATGAGCAGTTCTTC
TRBV20-1	TRBJ2-5	NA	NA	CSANRQGGETQYF	TGCAGTGCTAACCGCCAAGGAGGGGAGACCCAGTACTTC
TRBV30	TRBJ1-2	NA	NA	CAWRGSENYGYTF	TGTGCCTGGAGGGGGTCAGAAAACTATGGCTACACCTTC
TRBV18	TRBJ2-7	NA	NA	CASSSKRWDQTSYEQYF	TGTGCCAGCTCTTCTAAAAGGTGGGACCAGACTTCCTACGAGCAGTACTTC
TRBV19	TRBJ2-3	NA	few	CASRPTSTDTQYF	TGTGCCAGTAGGCCTACAAGCACAGATACGCAGTATTTT
TRBV30	TRBJ1-2	NA	NA	CAWRRRLNYGYTF	TGTGCCTGGAGGAGACGGTTGAACTATGGCTACACCTTC
TRBV2	TRBJ1-3	NA	once	CASTHDIPGNTIYF	TGTGCCAGCACCCACGACATTCCTGGAAACACCATATATTTT
TRBV5-5	TRBJ2-7	TRBD2	medium-sized	CASMGAGGSYEQYF	TGTGCCAGCATGGGAGCGGGGGGCTCCTACGAGCAGTACTTC
TRBV25-1	TRBJ1-2	NA	NA	CASTQGSGYTF	TGTGCCAGCACCCAGGGGAGTGGCTACACCTTC
TRBV6-4	TRBJ2-7	NA	NA	CASKSDFWESSTEQYF	TGTGCCAGCAAGAGCGACTTCTGGGAGTCTTCTACCGAGCAGTACTTC
TRBV5-6	TRBJ1-6	NA	NA	CASNRLNSPLHF	TGTGCCAGCAACCGGCTTAATTCACCCCTCCACTTT
TRBV6-1	TRBJ2-7	TRBD2	NA	CASSEMAREGRNEQYF	TGTGCCAGCAGTGAAATGGCGCGGGAGGGCCGGAATGAGCAGTACTTC
TRBV9	TRBJ2-1	TRBD2	medium-sized	CASSVEGTTTDNEQFF	TGTGCCAGCAGCGTAGAAGGGACTACAACCGACAATGAGCAGTTCTTC
TRBV10-1	TRBJ2-5	NA	NA	CASSESRTNWETQYF	TGCGCCAGCAGCGAGTCAAGGACGAATTGGGAGACCCAGTACTTC
TRBV2	TRBJ2-7	NA	few	CASTRDGLGRDEQYF	TGTGCCAGCACGCGAGACGGGTTAGGCAGGGACGAGCAGTACTTC
TRBV20-1	TRBJ2-1	NA	NA	CSARRNFNEQFF	TGCAGTGCTAGAAGAAACTTCAATGAGCAGTTCTTC
TRBV3-1	TRBJ2-5	TRBD2	NA	CASSHSGKETQYF	TGTGCCAGCAGCCATAGCGGGAAAGAGACCCAGTACTTC
TRBV6-4	TRBJ1-6	TRBD1	medium-sized	CASSDGQGNSPLHF	TGTGCCAGCAGTGACGGACAGGGAAATTCACCCCTCCACTTT
TRBV9	TRBJ2-5	NA	NA	CASAGTTQETQYF	TGTGCCAGCGCCGGGACGACGCAAGAGACCCAGTACTTC
TRBV7-9	TRBJ2-3	NA	NA	CASSLGSITDTQYF	TGTGCCAGCAGCTTAGGCTCAATCACAGATACGCAGTATTTT
TRBV12-3/TRBV12-4	TRBJ2-7	NA	NA	CASSSPGRHRGEQYF	TGTGCCAGCAGCTCCCCGGGACGTCATAGGGGCGAGCAGTACTTC
TRBV2	TRBJ2-3	NA	medium-sized	CASNGPVYTQYF	TGTGCCAGCAACGGGCCTGTTTATACGCAGTATTTT